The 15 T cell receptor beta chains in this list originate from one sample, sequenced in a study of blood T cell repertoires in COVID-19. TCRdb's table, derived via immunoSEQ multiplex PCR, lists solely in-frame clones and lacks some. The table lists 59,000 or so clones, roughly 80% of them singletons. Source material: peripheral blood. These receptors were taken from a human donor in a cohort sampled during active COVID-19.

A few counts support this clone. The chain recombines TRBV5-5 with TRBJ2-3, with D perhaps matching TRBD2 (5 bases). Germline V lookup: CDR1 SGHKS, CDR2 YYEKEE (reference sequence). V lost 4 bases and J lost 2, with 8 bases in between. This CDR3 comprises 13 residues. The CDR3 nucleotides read TGTGCCAGCAGCCGGGGTTACACAGATACGCAGTATTTT. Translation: CASSRGYTDTQYF. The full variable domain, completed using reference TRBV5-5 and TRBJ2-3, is DAGVTQSPTHLIKTRGQQVTLRCSPISGHKSVSWYQQVLGQGPQFIFQYYEKEERGRGNFPDRFSARQFPNYSSELNVNALLLGDSALYLCASSRGYTDTQYFGPGTRLTVL.

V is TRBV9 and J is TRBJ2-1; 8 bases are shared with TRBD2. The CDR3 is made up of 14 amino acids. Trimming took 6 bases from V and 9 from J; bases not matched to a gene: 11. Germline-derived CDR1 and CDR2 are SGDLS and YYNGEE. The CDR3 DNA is TGTGCCAGCAACCCCCTGCGGGGGGCTGGTGAGCAGTTCTTC. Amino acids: CASNPLRGAGEQFF.

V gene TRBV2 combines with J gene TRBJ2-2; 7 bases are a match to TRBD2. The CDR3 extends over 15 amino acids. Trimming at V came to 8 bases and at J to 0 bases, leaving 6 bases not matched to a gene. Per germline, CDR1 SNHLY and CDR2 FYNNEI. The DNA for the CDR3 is TGTGCCAGCGGGGAGACTAGCCCGAACACCGGGGAGCTGTTTTTT. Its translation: CASGETSPNTGELFF.

The CDR3 bases are TGTGCCAGCAGTATTGGGGGCATATGGACAGATACGCAGTATTTT. Residues: CASSIGGIWTDTQYF. The chain joins TRBV28 to TRBJ2-3; D might be TRBD1 (6 bases). The CDR3 spans 15 residues. Germline V lookup: CDR1 MDHEN, CDR2 SYDVKM. V was cut by 5 bases and J by 3 bases, with 15 bases left in between. Full variable domain (rest looked up from reference TRBV28 and TRBJ2-3): DVKVTQSSRYLVKRTGEKVFLECVQDMDHENMFWYRQDPGLGLRLIYFSYDVKMKEKGDIPEGYSVSREKKERFSLILESASTNQTSMYLCASSIGGIWTDTQYFGPGTRLTVL.

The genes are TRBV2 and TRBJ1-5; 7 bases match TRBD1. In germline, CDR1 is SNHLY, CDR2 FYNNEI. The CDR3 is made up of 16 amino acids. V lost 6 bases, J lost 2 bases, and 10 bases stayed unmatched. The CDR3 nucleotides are TGTGCCAGCAGAGGGGGACGAGACAGGGGCAATCAGCCCCAGCATTTT. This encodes CASRGGRDRGNQPQHF. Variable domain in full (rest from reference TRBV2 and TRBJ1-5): EPEVTQTPSHQVTQMGQEVILRCVPISNHLYFYWYRQILGQKVEFLVSFYNNEISEKSEIFDDQFSVERPDGSNFTLKIRSTKLEDSAMYFCASRGGRDRGNQPQHFGDGTRLSIL.

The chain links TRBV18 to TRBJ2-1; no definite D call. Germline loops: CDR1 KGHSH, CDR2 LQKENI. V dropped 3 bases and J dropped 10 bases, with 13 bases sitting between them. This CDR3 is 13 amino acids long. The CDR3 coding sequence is TGTGCCAGCTCACCCGACATTCTTTTAGAGCAGTTCTTC. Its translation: CASSPDILLEQFF.

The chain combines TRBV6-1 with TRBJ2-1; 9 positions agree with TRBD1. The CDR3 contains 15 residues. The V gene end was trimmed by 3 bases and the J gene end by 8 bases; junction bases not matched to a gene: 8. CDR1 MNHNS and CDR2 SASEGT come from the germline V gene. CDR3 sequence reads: CASSDRTGVIDEQFF. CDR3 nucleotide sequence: TGTGCCAGCAGTGACAGGACAGGGGTTATAGATGAGCAGTTCTTC.

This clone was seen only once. The CDR3 sequence: CASSSVQGAPDNTIYF. CDR3 DNA: TGTGCCAGCAGCTCAGTGCAGGGCGCCCCGGACAACACCATATATTTT. V and J are TRBV5-6 and TRBJ1-3; weak D call: TRBD1 (5 bases). V lost 3 bases to trimming and J lost 7 bases, with 20 bases between them. Germline CDR1 is SGHDT and CDR2 is YYEEEE. The CDR3 runs 16 residues.

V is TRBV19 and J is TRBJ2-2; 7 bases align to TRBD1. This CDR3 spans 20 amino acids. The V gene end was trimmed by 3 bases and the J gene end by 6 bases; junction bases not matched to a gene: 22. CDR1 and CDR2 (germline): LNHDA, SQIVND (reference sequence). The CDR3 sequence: CASSIGAFSDRSISPGELFF. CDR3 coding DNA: TGTGCCAGTAGTATTGGTGCTTTCTCGGACAGGTCGATCAGCCCCGGGGAGCTGTTTTTT.

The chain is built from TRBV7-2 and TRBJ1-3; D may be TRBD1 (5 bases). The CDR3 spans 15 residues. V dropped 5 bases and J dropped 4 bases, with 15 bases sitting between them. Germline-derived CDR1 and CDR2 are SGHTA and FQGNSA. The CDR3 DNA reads TGTGCCAGCAGCCCAAGGGGTCCTACAGGAAACACCATATATTTT. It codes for CASSPRGPTGNTIYF.

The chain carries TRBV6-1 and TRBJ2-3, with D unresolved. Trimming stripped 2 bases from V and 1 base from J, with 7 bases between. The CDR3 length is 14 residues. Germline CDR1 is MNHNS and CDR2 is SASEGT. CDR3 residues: CASSEPRGTDTQYF. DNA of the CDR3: TGTGCCAGCAGTGAACCTCGAGGCACAGATACGCAGTATTTT.

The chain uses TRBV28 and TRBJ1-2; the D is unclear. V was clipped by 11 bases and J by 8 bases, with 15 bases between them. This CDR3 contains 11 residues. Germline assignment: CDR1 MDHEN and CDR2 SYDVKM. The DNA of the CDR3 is TGTGCCTACGCCACCGAGGGAGGCTACACCTTC. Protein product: CAYATEGGYTF.

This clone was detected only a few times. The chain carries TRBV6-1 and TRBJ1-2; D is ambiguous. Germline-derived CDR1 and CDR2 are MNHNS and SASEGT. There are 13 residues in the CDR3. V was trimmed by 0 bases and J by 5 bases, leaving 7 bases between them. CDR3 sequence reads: CASSEAGRYGYTF. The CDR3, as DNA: TGTGCCAGCAGTGAAGCGGGGAGATATGGCTACACCTTC.

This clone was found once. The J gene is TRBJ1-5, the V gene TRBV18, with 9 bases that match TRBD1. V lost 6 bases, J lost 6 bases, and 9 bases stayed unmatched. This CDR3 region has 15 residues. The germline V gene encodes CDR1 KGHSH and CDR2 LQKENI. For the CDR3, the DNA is TGTGCCAGCTCGCAACGGGACAGGGCTGGTCAGCCCCAGCATTTT. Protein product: CASSQRDRAGQPQHF.

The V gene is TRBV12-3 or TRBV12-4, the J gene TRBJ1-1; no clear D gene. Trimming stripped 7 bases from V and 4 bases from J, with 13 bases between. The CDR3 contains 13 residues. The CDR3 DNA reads TGTGCCAGCACCTCCTGGGCAGGCACTGAAGCTTTCTTT. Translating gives CASTSWAGTEAFF.